A selection of T cell receptor beta chains follows, all from one sample in a study of blood T cell repertoires in COVID-19. Repertoires were generated with immunoSEQ multiplex PCR, while TCRdb's copy carries only in-frame clones and drops some. The data hold 60,000 to 85,000 clones, with approximately 85% observed a single time. The material sequenced was peripheral blood. The receptor set was obtained from a man in his 70s with acute or convalescent COVID-19. CDR3s include the opening cysteine and the closing phenylalanine or tryptophan. The D gene is left open where the match is weak. For some rows the clone size is stated as once, few or many, or as a class when expanded; others skip it.

v_call	j_call	d_call	clone_size	cdr3_aa	cdr3_nt
TRBV28	TRBJ1-4	NA	NA	CASSPYRRGLFF	TGTGCCAGCAGTCCTTACAGGAGAGGACTGTTTTTT
TRBV2	TRBJ2-1	TRBD2	few	CASSGGGYNEQFF	TGTGCCAGCAGTGGCGGGGGTTACAATGAGCAGTTCTTC
TRBV19	TRBJ2-5	NA	NA	CASSQYQETQYF	TGTGCCAGTAGTCAGTACCAAGAGACCCAGTACTTC
TRBV7-9	TRBJ2-7	TRBD1	NA	CASSPTTGLNYEQYF	TGTGCCAGCAGCCCCACGACAGGGTTAAACTACGAGCAGTACTTC
TRBV6-5	TRBJ1-2	TRBD1	NA	CASSSDRARFGGYTF	TGTGCCAGCAGTTCTGACAGGGCGCGGTTCGGTGGCTACACCTTC
TRBV30	TRBJ2-1	NA	NA	CAWRLGLYNEQFF	TGTGCCTGGAGGTTAGGACTGTACAATGAGCAGTTCTTC
TRBV7-8	TRBJ1-5	NA	NA	CASRQDSNQPQHF	TGTGCCAGCAGACAGGATAGCAATCAGCCCCAGCATTTT
TRBV30	TRBJ2-7	TRBD2	NA	CAWSPRGSGRSYF	TGTGCCTGGAGTCCTCGAGGGAGCGGGAGGTCATACTTC
TRBV10-3	TRBJ1-2	TRBD1	NA	CAISDTTGGGYGYTF	TGTGCCATCAGTGATACCACAGGGGGCGGCTATGGCTACACCTTC
TRBV27	TRBJ2-7	TRBD2	once	CASSLVAGSYEQYF	TGTGCCAGCAGTTTAGTAGCGGGAAGCTACGAGCAGTACTTC
TRBV3-1/TRBV3-2	TRBJ1-3	NA	NA	CASSHRGSGNTIYF	TGTGCCAGCAGCCACAGAGGCTCTGGAAACACCATATATTTT
TRBV15	TRBJ2-1	NA	NA	CATSRDSHEQFF	TGTGCCACCAGCAGAGATAGCCATGAGCAGTTCTTC
TRBV19	TRBJ2-7	NA	NA	CASSPTFDTGSYEQYF	TGTGCCAGTAGTCCTACATTCGACACCGGCTCCTACGAGCAGTACTTC
TRBV6-5	TRBJ2-7	NA	once	CASSYSGGRVSYEQYF	TGTGCCAGCAGTTACTCCGGGGGAAGGGTGTCCTACGAGCAGTACTTC
TRBV25-1	TRBJ2-6	NA	NA	CASSDRVFRGANVLTF	TGTGCCAGCAGTGACAGGGTATTCCGTGGGGCCAACGTCCTGACTTTC
TRBV10-1	TRBJ2-3	TRBD1	NA	CASSEGQGSLTDTQYF	TGCGCCAGCAGTGAGGGACAGGGCAGCCTCACAGATACGCAGTATTTT
TRBV28	TRBJ2-4	TRBD2	NA	CASSLMGLATKNIQYF	TGTGCCAGCAGTTTAATGGGACTAGCGACCAAAAACATTCAGTACTTC
TRBV7-2	TRBJ1-3	TRBD1	NA	CASTQGGGSSGNTIYF	TGTGCCAGCACCCAGGGGGGAGGCTCCTCTGGAAACACCATATATTTT
TRBV6-1	TRBJ1-2	TRBD1	NA	CASSEQGAIGNYGYTF	TGTGCCAGCAGTGAACAGGGGGCGATAGGAAACTATGGCTACACCTTC
TRBV19	TRBJ1-5	NA	NA	CASLGGLGRDGNQPQHF	TGTGCCAGTTTGGGTGGGCTGGGGAGAGACGGGAATCAGCCCCAGCATTTT
TRBV6-5	TRBJ1-5	TRBD1	NA	CASSFSTGLNQPQHF	TGTGCCAGCAGTTTCTCGACAGGGCTAAATCAGCCCCAGCATTTT
TRBV7-3	TRBJ2-5	TRBD1	NA	CASSLTRDSLAETQYF	TGTGCCAGCAGCTTAACGAGGGACAGTCTGGCAGAGACCCAGTACTTC
TRBV12-3/TRBV12-4	TRBJ2-7	NA	once	CASCLDFPYEQYF	TGTGCCAGCTGCCTGGACTTCCCCTACGAGCAGTACTTC
TRBV28	TRBJ2-3	TRBD1	NA	CASSPLTGGESDTQYF	TGTGCCAGCAGTCCCTTGACAGGGGGCGAGTCAGATACGCAGTATTTT
TRBV6-1	TRBJ2-3	TRBD1	NA	CASSDRGQDTDTQYF	TGTGCCAGCAGTGATAGGGGACAGGACACAGATACGCAGTATTTT
TRBV9	TRBJ1-2	NA	NA	CASSQGHYVGYTF	TGTGCCAGCAGCCAGGGACACTATGTAGGCTACACCTTC
TRBV5-1	TRBJ1-1	NA	NA	CASSLFGDRDTEAFF	TGCGCCAGCAGCTTGTTCGGGGATCGGGACACTGAAGCTTTCTTT
TRBV6-5	TRBJ2-2	TRBD1	NA	CASSKQGTGELFF	TGTGCCAGCAGTAAACAGGGGACCGGGGAGCTGTTTTTT
TRBV3-1/TRBV3-2	TRBJ2-7	TRBD2	NA	CASSQGGGVGEQYF	TGTGCCAGCAGCCAAGGCGGGGGGGTGGGCGAGCAGTACTTC
TRBV11-2	TRBJ1-2	TRBD1	NA	CASSRDREDGYTF	TGTGCCAGCAGCAGGGACAGGGAGGACGGCTACACCTTC
TRBV19	TRBJ1-1	NA	NA	CASSLRGLMNTEAFF	TGTGCCAGTAGTTTAAGGGGACTCATGAACACTGAAGCTTTCTTT
TRBV11-3	TRBJ2-1	NA	NA	CASSRAGRGNNEQFF	TGTGCCAGCAGCCGCGCGGGGCGGGGCAACAATGAGCAGTTCTTC
TRBV18	TRBJ2-5	NA	NA	CASSQQFQETQYF	TGTGCCAGCTCACAACAATTTCAAGAGACCCAGTACTTC
TRBV2	TRBJ2-5	TRBD1	once	CASSRTGSEVETQYF	TGTGCCAGCAGTCGGACAGGGAGTGAAGTTGAGACCCAGTACTTC
TRBV2	TRBJ1-5	NA	NA	CASSEASRGNQPQHF	TGTGCCAGCAGTGAAGCGTCACGGGGCAATCAGCCCCAGCATTTT
TRBV2	TRBJ1-6	NA	NA	CASSGTSYNSPLHF	TGTGCCAGCAGTGGAACATCTTATAATTCACCCCTCCACTTT
TRBV3-1/TRBV3-2	TRBJ2-2	TRBD2	NA	CASSLRTSGRVGTGELFF	TGTGCCAGCAGCCTCCGGACTAGCGGGAGGGTTGGCACCGGGGAGCTGTTTTTT
TRBV29-1	TRBJ1-2	NA	NA	CSVGGGGHGYTF	TGCAGCGTAGGGGGGGGAGGACATGGCTACACCTTC
TRBV18	TRBJ1-5	NA	once	CASSQAPVQPQHF	TGTGCCAGCTCTCAAGCACCGGTCCAGCCCCAGCATTTT
TRBV6-5	TRBJ2-4	NA	once	CASRAGQVNIQYF	TGTGCCAGCAGAGCGGGACAGGTAAACATTCAGTACTTC
TRBV5-6	TRBJ1-1	NA	NA	CASSPQGRRTEAFF	TGTGCCAGCAGCCCACAGGGTCGTAGAACTGAAGCTTTCTTT
TRBV2	TRBJ1-6	NA	NA	CASSDLQDFDNSPLHF	TGTGCCAGCAGTGATCTCCAGGACTTCGATAATTCACCCCTCCACTTT
TRBV5-4	TRBJ1-1	NA	NA	CASSPPGGRAEAFF	TGTGCCAGCAGTCCACCCGGCGGCAGAGCTGAAGCTTTCTTT
TRBV5-1	TRBJ2-1	NA	NA	CASSRDSSSYNEQFF	TGCGCCAGCAGCCGGGACTCGAGCTCCTACAATGAGCAGTTCTTC
TRBV6-1	TRBJ2-5	NA	once	CASSETWTDKETQYF	TGTGCCAGCAGTGAAACGTGGACAGACAAAGAGACCCAGTACTTC
TRBV7-2	TRBJ2-2	TRBD1	NA	CASRKGDRANTGELFF	TGTGCCAGCAGAAAGGGGGACAGAGCGAACACCGGGGAGCTGTTTTTT
TRBV7-2	TRBJ2-3	TRBD2	NA	CASSLEAGAIPGNTQYF	TGTGCCAGCAGCTTAGAAGCGGGGGCCATTCCCGGGAATACGCAGTATTTT
TRBV5-8	TRBJ1-2	NA	few	CASSRTAGGYTF	TGTGCCAGCAGCAGGACAGCCGGGGGCTACACCTTC
TRBV4-3	TRBJ1-1	NA	NA	CASSQVGGLESAFF	TGCGCCAGCAGCCAGGTGGGGGGGTTGGAGTCAGCTTTCTTT
TRBV27	TRBJ1-5	NA	NA	CASSGGQTNQPQHF	TGTGCCAGCAGTGGAGGACAGACTAATCAGCCCCAGCATTTT
TRBV5-1	TRBJ2-1	TRBD2	NA	CASSLDLAGGRNEQFF	TGCGCCAGCAGCTTGGATCTAGCGGGGGGGCGAAATGAGCAGTTCTTC
TRBV7-2	TRBJ1-2	TRBD1	NA	CASSPRTGNYGYTF	TGTGCCAGCAGCCCTCGGACAGGAAACTATGGCTACACCTTC
TRBV28	TRBJ2-5	NA	NA	CASIEMGGQETQYF	TGTGCCAGCATTGAGATGGGGGGCCAAGAGACCCAGTACTTC